The T cell receptor beta chain under discussion was sequenced for a study of shared clonotypes between healthy human individuals. Notes on this clone: What it binds is unknown. It is likely a read error: a sequence one base away is far more abundant.

CDR3 length: 11 amino acids. Germline CDR1 is SNHLY and CDR2 is FYNNEI. Several immunoSEQ 96-well plates shared each subset's DNA, each plate a replicate. Methods used by the authors: In the immunoSEQ data, sequences were junction-only and lacked quality scores, so filtering differed. Sequencing used immunoSEQ multiplex PCR; TCRdb keeps in-frame clones, though not all of them. The DNA gave D and trimming, while V, J and clone size come from that table. The sample consists of over 850,000 clones, roughly 74% of them appearing once. Findings of the study overall: Researchers sampled blood only, noting tissue repertoires likely differ.

Source material: memory CD4+ T cells from PBMCs. The subset denotes: CD45RA-negative fraction. The V gene is TRBV2, the J gene TRBJ2-5, with D unresolved. The J call may be in error: the DNA end matches TRBJ2-7 better. The source of this sequence is a man younger than 30 in good health. Some clones in this sample may be carry-over from other donors' samples. The CDR3 nucleotides read TGTGCCAGCAGTAAATCCTACGAGCAGTACTTC. Encoded protein: CASSKSYEQYF.